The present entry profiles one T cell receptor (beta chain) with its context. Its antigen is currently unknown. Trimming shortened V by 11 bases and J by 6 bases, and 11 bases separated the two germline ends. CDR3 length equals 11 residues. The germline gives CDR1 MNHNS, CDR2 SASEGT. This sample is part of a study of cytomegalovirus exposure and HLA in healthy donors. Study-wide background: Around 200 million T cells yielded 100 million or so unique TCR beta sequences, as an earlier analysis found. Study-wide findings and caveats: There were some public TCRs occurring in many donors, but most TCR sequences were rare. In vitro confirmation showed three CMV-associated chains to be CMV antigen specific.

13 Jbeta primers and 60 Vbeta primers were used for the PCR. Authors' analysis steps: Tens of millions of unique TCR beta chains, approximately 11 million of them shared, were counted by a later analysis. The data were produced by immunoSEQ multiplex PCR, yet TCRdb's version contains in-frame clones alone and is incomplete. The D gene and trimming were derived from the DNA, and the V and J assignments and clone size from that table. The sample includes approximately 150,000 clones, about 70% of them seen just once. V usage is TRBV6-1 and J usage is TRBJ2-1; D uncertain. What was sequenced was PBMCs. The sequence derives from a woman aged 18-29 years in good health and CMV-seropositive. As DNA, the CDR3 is TGTGCCGGAAAAAACAGCAATGAGCAGTTCTTC. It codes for CAGKNSNEQFF.